This paragraph reports one T cell receptor (beta chain). This entry belongs to a study of T-cell memory formation after mild COVID-19. Germline values: CDR1 SGHNT, CDR2 YYREEE (reference sequence). Trimming cost V 0 bases and J 0 bases, with 10 bases left between them. CDR3 length: 15 amino acids. TCRdb processed the 5' RACE reads anew with MiXCR; each CDR3 protein has one entry. Of 550,000 to 650,000 distinct CDR3 sequences in the sample, 15% to 20% were seen once. The TCR originated in an adult woman who had mild COVID-19 (a few samples of this study predate the infection). Cell type and time point are not known. The chain is built from TRBV5-4 and TRBJ2-7, with D possibly being TRBD2 (6 bases). Sequences were obtained from PBMCs or a T cell subset sorted from them (not recorded which). CDR3 protein: CASSLAGESSYEQYF. DNA of the CDR3: TGTGCCAGCAGCTTGGCGGGAGAGTCCTCCTACGAGCAGTACTTC.